The text below deals with one TCR beta chain. Its antigen is currently unknown. These data belong to a study of long-term antiretroviral therapy in people with HIV. Study observations and caveats: All time points showed a repertoire dominated by clones expanded before ART.

Samples were assayed with immunoSEQ v3.0 at survey level. Generated by immunoSEQ multiplex PCR, the TCRdb table keeps only in-frame clones and is missing some. The table lists roughly 20,000 clones, roughly four fifths of them singletons. Germline-derived CDR1 and CDR2 are LNHDA and SQIVND (reference sequence). The CDR3 covers 14 residues. V was cut by 1 base and J by 5 bases, with 9 bases left in between. This clonotype originated in a woman aged 35 to 49 with HIV. The sample consisted of unsorted PBMCs, taken less than 1.8 years before starting antiretroviral therapy. The chain joins TRBV19 to TRBJ2-1, with D possibly matching TRBD2 (5 bases). The CDR3 here is CASSIGGINNEQFF. The CDR3 DNA sequence: TGTGCCAGTAGTATAGGAGGGATCAACAATGAGCAGTTCTTC.